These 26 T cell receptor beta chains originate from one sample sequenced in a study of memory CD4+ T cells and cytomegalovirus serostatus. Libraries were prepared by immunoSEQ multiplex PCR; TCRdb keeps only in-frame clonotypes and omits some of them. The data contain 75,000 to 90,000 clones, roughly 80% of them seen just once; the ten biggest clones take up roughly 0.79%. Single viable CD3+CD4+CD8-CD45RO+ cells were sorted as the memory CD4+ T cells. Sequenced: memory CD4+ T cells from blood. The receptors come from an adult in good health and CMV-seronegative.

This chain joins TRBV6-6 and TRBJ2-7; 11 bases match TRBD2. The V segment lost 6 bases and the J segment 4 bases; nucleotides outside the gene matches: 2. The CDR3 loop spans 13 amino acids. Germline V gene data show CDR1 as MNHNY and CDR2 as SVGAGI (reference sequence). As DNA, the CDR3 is TGTGCCAGCAGCCGGACTAGCGGGTACGAGCAGTACTTC. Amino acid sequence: CASSRTSGYEQYF.

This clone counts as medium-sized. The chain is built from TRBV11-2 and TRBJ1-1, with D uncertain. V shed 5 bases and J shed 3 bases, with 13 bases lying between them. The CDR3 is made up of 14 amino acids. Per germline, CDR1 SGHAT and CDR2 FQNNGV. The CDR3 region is CASSDGVLYTEAFF. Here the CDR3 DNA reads TGTGCCAGCAGCGACGGGGTTTTGTACACTGAAGCTTTCTTT. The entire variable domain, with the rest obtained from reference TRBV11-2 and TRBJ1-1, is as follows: EAGVAQSPRYKIIEKRQSVAFWCNPISGHATLYWYQQILGQGPKLLIQFQNNGVVDDSQLPKDRFSAERLKGVDSTLKIQPAKLEDSAVYLCASSDGVLYTEAFFGQGTRLTVV.

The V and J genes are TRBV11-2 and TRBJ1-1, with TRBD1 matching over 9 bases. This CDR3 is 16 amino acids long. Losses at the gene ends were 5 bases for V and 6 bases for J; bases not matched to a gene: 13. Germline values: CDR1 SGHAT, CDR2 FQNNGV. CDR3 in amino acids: CASSPQLQGALAEAFF. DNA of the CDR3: TGTGCCAGCAGCCCCCAATTACAGGGGGCGTTAGCTGAAGCTTTCTTT.

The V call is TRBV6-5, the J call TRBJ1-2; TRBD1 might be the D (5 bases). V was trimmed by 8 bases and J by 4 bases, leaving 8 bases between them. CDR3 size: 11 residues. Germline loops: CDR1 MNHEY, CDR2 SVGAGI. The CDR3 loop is CASHQGYGYTF. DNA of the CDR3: TGTGCCAGCCACCAGGGCTATGGCTACACCTTC.

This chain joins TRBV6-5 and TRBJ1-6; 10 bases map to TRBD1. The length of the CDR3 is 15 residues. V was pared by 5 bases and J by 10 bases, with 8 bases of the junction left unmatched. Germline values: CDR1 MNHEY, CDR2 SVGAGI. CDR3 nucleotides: TGTGCCAGCAGTCCGAGGACAGGGGGAGGATCACCCCTCCACTTT. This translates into CASSPRTGGGSPLHF.

CDR3 DNA sequence: TGCGCCAGCAGCTTACAGGGATCGAACACTGAAGCTTTCTTT. It encodes CASSLQGSNTEAFF. The chain recombines TRBV5-1 with TRBJ1-1; a possible D gene is TRBD1 (6 bases). V was shortened by 2 bases and J by 1 base, with 9 bases between the two germline ends. Germline V CDR1 and CDR2: SGHRS, YFSETQ. The CDR3 covers 14 residues.

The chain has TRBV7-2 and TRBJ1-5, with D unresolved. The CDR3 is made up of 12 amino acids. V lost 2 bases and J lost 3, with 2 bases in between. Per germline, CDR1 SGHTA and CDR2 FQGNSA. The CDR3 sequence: CASSLTNQPQHF. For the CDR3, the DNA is TGTGCCAGCAGCTTAACCAATCAGCCCCAGCATTTT.

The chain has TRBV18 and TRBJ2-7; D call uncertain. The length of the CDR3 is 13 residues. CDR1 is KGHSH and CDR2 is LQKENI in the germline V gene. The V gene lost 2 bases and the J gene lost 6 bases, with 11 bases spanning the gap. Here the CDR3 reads CASSPIEFIEQYF. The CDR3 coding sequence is TGTGCCAGCTCACCAATCGAGTTTATCGAGCAGTACTTC. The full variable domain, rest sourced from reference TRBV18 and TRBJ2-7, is NAGVMQNPRHLVRRRGQEARLRCSPMKGHSHVYWYRQLPEEGLKFMVYLQKENIIDESGMPKERFSAEFPKEGPSILRIQQVVRGDSAAYFCASSPIEFIEQYFGPGTRLTVT.

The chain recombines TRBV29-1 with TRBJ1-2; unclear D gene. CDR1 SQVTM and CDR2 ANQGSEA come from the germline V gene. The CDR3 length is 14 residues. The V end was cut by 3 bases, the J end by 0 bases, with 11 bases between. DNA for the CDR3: TGCAGCGTTGATGGGCAGCCAACTAACTATGGCTACACCTTC. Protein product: CSVDGQPTNYGYTF.

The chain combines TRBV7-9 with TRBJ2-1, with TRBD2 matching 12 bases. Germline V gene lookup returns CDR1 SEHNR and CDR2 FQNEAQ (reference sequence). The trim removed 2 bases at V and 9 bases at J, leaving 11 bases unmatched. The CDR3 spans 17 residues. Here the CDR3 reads CASSLRSPSGGAGEQFF. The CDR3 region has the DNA TGTGCCAGCAGCTTAAGGTCCCCTAGCGGGGGGGCGGGTGAGCAGTTCTTC.

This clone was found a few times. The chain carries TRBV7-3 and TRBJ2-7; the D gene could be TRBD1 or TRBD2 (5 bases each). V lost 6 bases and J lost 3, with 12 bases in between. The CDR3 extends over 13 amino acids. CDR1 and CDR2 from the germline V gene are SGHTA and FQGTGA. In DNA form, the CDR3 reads TGTGCCAGCAGTAAAGGGACGGACTACGAGCAGTACTTC. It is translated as CASSKGTDYEQYF.

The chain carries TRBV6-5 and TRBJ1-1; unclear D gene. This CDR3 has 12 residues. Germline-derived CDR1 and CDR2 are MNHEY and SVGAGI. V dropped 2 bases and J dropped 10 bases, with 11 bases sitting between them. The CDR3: CASSYQGMGAFF. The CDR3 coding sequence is TGTGCCAGCAGTTACCAAGGGATGGGAGCTTTCTTT.

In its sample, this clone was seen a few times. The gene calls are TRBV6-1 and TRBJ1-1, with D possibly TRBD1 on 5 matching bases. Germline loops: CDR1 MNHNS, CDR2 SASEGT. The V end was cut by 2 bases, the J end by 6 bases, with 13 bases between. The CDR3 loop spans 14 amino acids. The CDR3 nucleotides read TGTGCCAGCAGTGAACGGCAGGGTGGGGCTGAAGCTTTCTTT. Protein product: CASSERQGGAEAFF.

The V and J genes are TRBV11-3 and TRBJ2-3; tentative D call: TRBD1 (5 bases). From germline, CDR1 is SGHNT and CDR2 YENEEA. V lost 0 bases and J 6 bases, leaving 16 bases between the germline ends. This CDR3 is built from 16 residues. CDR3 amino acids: CASSLDAGRASDTQYF. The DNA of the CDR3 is TGTGCCAGCAGCTTAGACGCCGGCAGGGCGTCTGATACGCAGTATTTT.

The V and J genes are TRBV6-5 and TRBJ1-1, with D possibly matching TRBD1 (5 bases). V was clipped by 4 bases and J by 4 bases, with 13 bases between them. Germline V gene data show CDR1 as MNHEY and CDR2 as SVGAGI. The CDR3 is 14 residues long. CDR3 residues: CASSSYQRGTEAFF. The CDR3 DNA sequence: TGTGCCAGCAGTTCATACCAGAGGGGCACTGAAGCTTTCTTT.

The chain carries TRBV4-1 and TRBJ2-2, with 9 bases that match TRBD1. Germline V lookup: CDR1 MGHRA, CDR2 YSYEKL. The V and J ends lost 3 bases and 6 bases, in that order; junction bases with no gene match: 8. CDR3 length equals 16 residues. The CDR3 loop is CASSQATGGSSGELFF. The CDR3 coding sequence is TGCGCCAGCAGCCAGGCGACAGGGGGGTCTTCCGGGGAGCTGTTTTTT.

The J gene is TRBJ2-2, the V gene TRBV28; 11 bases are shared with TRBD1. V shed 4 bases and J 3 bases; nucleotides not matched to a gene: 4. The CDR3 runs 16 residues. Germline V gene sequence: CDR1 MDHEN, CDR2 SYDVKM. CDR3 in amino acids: CASSSRTGGDTGELFF. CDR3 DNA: TGTGCCAGCAGTTCCCGGACAGGGGGCGACACCGGGGAGCTGTTTTTT.

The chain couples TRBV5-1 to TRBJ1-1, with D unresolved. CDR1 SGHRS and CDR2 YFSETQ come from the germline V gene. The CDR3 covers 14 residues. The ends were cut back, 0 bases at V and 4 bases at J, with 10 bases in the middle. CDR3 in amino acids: CASSLDRGSTEAFF. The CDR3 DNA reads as TGCGCCAGCAGCTTGGACCGCGGAAGCACTGAAGCTTTCTTT.

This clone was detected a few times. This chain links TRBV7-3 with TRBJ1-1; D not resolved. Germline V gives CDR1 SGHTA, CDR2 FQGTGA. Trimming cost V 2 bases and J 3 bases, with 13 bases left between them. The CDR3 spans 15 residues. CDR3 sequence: CASSLRGSGDTEAFF. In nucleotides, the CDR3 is TGTGCCAGCAGCTTACGGGGTTCTGGCGACACTGAAGCTTTCTTT.

CDR3 in amino acids: CASSDLRTGDTNTGELFF. CDR3 in DNA: TGTGCCAGCAGTGATTTGAGGACAGGTGATACGAACACCGGGGAGCTGTTTTTT. The chain recombines TRBV2 with TRBJ2-2; 7 bases are shared with TRBD1. From germline, CDR1 is SNHLY and CDR2 FYNNEI. The J segment lost 0 bases and the V segment lost 3 bases, leaving 10 bases of the junction unmatched. The CDR3 runs 18 residues.

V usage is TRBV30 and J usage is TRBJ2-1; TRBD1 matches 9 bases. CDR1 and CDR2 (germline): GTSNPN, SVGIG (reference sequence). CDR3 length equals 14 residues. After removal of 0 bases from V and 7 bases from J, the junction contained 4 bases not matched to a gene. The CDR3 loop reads CAWSVLGTGNEQFF. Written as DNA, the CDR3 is TGTGCCTGGAGTGTACTCGGGACAGGGAATGAGCAGTTCTTC. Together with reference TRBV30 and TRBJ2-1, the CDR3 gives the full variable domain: SQTIHQWPATLVQPVGSPLSLECTVEGTSNPNLYWYRQAAGRGLQLLFYSVGIGQISSEVPQNLSASRPQDRQFILSSKKLLLSDSGFYLCAWSVLGTGNEQFFGPGTRLTVL.

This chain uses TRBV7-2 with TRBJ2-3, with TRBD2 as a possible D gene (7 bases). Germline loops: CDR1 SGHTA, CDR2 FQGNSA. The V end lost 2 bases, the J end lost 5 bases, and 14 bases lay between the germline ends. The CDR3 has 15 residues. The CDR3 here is CASSLRGGAGDTQYF. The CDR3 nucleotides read TGTGCCAGCAGCTTAAGGGGGGGGGCCGGAGATACGCAGTATTTT.

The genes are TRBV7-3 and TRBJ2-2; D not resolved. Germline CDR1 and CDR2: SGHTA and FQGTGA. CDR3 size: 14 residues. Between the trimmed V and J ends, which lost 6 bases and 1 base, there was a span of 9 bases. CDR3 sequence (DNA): TGTGCCAGCAGTTCCACCCTGAACACCGGGGAGCTGTTTTTT. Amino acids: CASSSTLNTGELFF.

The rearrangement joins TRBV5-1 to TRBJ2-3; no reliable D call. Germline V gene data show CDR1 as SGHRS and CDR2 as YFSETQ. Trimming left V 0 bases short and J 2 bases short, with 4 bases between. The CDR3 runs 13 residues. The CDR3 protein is CASSLDYTDTQYF. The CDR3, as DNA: TGCGCCAGCAGCTTGGATTACACAGATACGCAGTATTTT.

This CDR3 reads CASSSLGKVHIQYF. CDR3 in DNA: TGTGCCAGCAGCTCCCTGGGCAAGGTTCACATTCAGTACTTC. This rearrangement joins TRBV5-5 to TRBJ2-4; D gene uncertain. Germline V gene lookup returns CDR1 SGHKS and CDR2 YYEKEE (reference sequence). This CDR3 region has 14 residues. V lost 3 bases and J lost 8, with 15 bases in between.

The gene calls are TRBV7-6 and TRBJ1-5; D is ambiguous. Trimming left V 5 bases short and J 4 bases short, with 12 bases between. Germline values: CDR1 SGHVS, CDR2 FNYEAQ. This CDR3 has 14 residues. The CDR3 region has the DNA TGTGCCAGCAGCATACTACCCCAAAATCAGCCCCAGCATTTT. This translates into CASSILPQNQPQHF.